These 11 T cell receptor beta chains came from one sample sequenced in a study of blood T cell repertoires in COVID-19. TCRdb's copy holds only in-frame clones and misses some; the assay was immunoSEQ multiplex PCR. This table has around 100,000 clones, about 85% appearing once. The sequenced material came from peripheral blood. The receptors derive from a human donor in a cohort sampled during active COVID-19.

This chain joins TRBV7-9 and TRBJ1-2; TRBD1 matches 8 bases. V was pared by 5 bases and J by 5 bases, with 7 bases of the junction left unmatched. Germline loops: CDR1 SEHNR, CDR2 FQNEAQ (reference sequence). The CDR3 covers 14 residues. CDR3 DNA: TGTGCCAGCAGCACCTCGGACAGGGTATATGGCTACACCTTC. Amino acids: CASSTSDRVYGYTF.

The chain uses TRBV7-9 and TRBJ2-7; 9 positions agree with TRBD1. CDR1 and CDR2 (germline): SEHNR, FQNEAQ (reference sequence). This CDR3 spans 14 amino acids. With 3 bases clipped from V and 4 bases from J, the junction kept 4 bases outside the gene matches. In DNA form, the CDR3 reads TGTGCCAGCAGCTTTGGACAGGGGATTTACGAGCAGTACTTC. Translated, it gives CASSFGQGIYEQYF.

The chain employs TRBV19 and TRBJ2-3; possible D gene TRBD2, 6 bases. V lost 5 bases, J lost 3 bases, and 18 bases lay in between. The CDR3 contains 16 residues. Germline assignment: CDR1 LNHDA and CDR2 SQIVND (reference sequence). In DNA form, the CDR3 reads TGTGCCAGTAGTGGAGGGCCAGGGCGTACGACAGATACGCAGTATTTT. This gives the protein CASSGGPGRTTDTQYF.

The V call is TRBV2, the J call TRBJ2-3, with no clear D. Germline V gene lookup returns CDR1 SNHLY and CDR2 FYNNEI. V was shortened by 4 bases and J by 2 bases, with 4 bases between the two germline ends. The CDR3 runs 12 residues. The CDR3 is CASSVNTDTQYF. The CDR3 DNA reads TGTGCCAGCAGTGTAAACACAGATACGCAGTATTTT.

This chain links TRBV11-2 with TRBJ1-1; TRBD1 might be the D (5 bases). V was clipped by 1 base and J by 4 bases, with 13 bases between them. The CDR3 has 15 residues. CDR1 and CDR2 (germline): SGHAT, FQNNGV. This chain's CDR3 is CASSLGFPRGTEAFF. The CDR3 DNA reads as TGTGCCAGCAGCTTAGGGTTTCCAAGGGGCACTGAAGCTTTCTTT.

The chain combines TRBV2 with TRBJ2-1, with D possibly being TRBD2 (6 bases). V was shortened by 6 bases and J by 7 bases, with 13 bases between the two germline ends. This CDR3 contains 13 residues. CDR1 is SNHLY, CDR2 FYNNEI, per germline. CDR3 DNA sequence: TGTGCCAGCAGCCTCACTCTAGCGAATGAGCAGTTCTTC. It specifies CASSLTLANEQFF. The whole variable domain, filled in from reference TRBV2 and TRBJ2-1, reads EPEVTQTPSHQVTQMGQEVILRCVPISNHLYFYWYRQILGQKVEFLVSFYNNEISEKSEIFDDQFSVERPDGSNFTLKIRSTKLEDSAMYFCASSLTLANEQFFGPGTRLTVL.

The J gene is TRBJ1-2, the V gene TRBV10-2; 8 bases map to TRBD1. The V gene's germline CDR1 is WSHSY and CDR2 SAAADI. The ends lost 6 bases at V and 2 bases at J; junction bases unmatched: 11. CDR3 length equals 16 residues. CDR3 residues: CASRADRGRWNYGYTF. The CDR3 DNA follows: TGCGCCAGCAGAGCTGACAGGGGCCGCTGGAACTATGGCTACACCTTC.

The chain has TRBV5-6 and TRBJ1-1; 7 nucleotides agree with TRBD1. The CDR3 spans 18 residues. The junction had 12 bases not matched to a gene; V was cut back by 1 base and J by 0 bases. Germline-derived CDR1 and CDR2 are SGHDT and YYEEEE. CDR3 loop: CASSLSLRTGRMNTEAFF. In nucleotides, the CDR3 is TGTGCCAGCAGCTTGTCACTCCGGACAGGTCGGATGAACACTGAAGCTTTCTTT.

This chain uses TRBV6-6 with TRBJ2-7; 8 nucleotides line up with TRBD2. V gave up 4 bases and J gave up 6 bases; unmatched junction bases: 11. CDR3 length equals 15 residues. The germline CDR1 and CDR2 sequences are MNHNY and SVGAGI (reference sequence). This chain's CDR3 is CASSSPGLGSSEQYF. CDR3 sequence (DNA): TGTGCCAGCAGTTCTCCGGGACTAGGCAGCTCCGAGCAGTACTTC.

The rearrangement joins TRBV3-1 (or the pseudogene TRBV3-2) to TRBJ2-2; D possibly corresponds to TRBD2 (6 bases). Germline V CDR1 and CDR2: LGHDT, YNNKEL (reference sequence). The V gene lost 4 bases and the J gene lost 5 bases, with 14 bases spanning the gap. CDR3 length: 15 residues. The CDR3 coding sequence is TGTGCCAGCAGCCCGGGGACTTATAGGACCGGGGAGCTGTTTTTT. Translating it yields CASSPGTYRTGELFF.

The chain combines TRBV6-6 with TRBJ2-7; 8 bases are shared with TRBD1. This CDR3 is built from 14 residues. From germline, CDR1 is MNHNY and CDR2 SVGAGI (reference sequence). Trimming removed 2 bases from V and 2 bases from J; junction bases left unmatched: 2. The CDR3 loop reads CASSYGQGPYEQYF. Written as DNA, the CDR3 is TGTGCCAGCAGTTACGGACAGGGCCCCTACGAGCAGTACTTC.